A single sample is the source of the 15 T cell receptor beta chains below, sequenced in a study of blood T cell repertoires in COVID-19. This table comes from immunoSEQ multiplex PCR, and its TCRdb copy is limited to in-frame clones, with some not included. The sample includes about 190,000 clones, approximately 84% of them seen just once. Sequenced input: PBMCs or T cells enriched from blood (not recorded which). The source of these receptors is a woman in her twenties or thirties who had recovered from COVID-19.

The V and J genes are TRBV5-1 and TRBJ1-2; 10 bases are shared with TRBD1. This CDR3 has 17 amino acids. Trimming cost V 4 bases and J 1 base; bases outside gene matches: 10. Germline V gene lookup returns CDR1 SGHRS and CDR2 YFSETQ. The CDR3 reads CASSEGTGAQVNYGYTF. The CDR3 DNA reads as TGCGCCAGCAGCGAGGGGACAGGGGCTCAGGTTAACTATGGCTACACCTTC. Supplemented by reference TRBV5-1 and TRBJ1-2, the full variable domain reads KAGVTQTPRYLIKTRGQQVTLSCSPISGHRSVSWYQQTPGQGLQFLFEYFSETQRNKGNFPGRFSGRQFSNSRSEMNVSTLELGDSALYLCASSEGTGAQVNYGYTFGSGTRLTVV.

This clone was seen a few times. The chain couples TRBV14 to TRBJ1-2; D is undetermined. Germline V gene lookup returns CDR1 SGHDN and CDR2 FVKESK. The CDR3 totals 13 residues. Trimming cost V 0 bases and J 2 bases, with 4 bases left between them. The CDR3 DNA follows: TGTGCCAGCAGCCAAGATCAAAACTATGGCTACACCTTC. It codes for CASSQDQNYGYTF.

Here the CDR3 reads CASSLVSPQGNYGYTF. CDR3 DNA sequence: TGTGCCAGCAGCTTAGTATCGCCCCAGGGTAACTATGGCTACACCTTC. The chain has TRBV7-2 and TRBJ1-2, with D tentatively TRBD1 (5 bases). Germline V lookup: CDR1 SGHTA, CDR2 FQGNSA. The V gene lost 1 base and the J gene lost 1 base, with 13 bases spanning the gap. CDR3 length: 16 residues.

This clone has more than one count but fewer than ten. This rearrangement joins TRBV3-1 (or the pseudogene TRBV3-2) to TRBJ1-1; no reliable D call. The CDR3 is made up of 14 amino acids. V was pared by 1 base and J by 4 bases, with 10 bases between. The germline V gene encodes CDR1 LGHDT and CDR2 YNNKEL (reference sequence). The CDR3 bases are TGTGCCAGCAGCCAAGGTATAGGGAGCACTGAAGCTTTCTTT. Translated: CASSQGIGSTEAFF.

The chain joins TRBV5-1 to TRBJ1-5; a weak D match, TRBD1 (5 bases). The ends were cut back, 0 bases at V and 3 bases at J, with 10 bases in the middle. The CDR3 length is 15 residues. Germline loops: CDR1 SGHRS, CDR2 YFSETQ. Here the CDR3 reads CASSLASGNNQPQHF. Written as DNA, the CDR3 is TGCGCCAGCAGCTTGGCCTCAGGGAACAATCAGCCCCAGCATTTT.

In this sample, this clone turned up a few times. The V gene is TRBV19, the J gene TRBJ1-6, with a tentative D call TRBD1 (5 bases). The CDR3 runs to 14 residues. V gave up 5 bases and J gave up 6 bases, with 11 bases separating them. CDR1 LNHDA and CDR2 SQIVND come from the germline V gene (reference sequence). CDR3 sequence reads: CASSHNRPNSPLHF. The CDR3 bases are TGTGCCAGTAGTCATAACAGGCCTAATTCACCCCTCCACTTT.

This clone was found a few times. The rearrangement links TRBV5-4 to TRBJ2-3, with TRBD2 identical over 15 bases. The germline gives CDR1 SGHNT, CDR2 YYREEE (reference sequence). The ends lost 5 bases at V and 0 bases at J; junction bases unmatched: 7. This CDR3 is built from 18 residues. CDR3 amino acids: CASRAGLAGGPSTDTQYF. CDR3 in DNA: TGTGCCAGCAGAGCCGGACTAGCGGGAGGGCCGAGCACAGATACGCAGTATTTT.

The chain is built from TRBV5-5 and TRBJ1-5, with unresolved D. The CDR3 covers 15 residues. Germline V lookup: CDR1 SGHKS, CDR2 YYEKEE (reference sequence). Trimming took 0 bases from V and 6 from J, leaving 13 bases between them. The CDR3 region has the DNA TGTGCCAGCAGCTTGGCCCGGGGTTGGGCTCAGCCCCAGCATTTT. Translating it yields CASSLARGWAQPQHF.

The chain is built from TRBV25-1 and TRBJ2-5, with D tentatively TRBD2 (7 bases). CDR1 is MGHDK, CDR2 SYGVNS, per germline. Between the trimmed V and J ends, which lost 2 bases and 5 bases, there was a span of 18 bases. The CDR3 is made up of 16 amino acids. CDR3 protein: CASSEPWPKGGETQYF. The CDR3 DNA follows: TGTGCCAGCAGTGAACCGTGGCCTAAGGGGGGGGAGACCCAGTACTTC. The variable domain in full, completed from reference TRBV25-1 and TRBJ2-5, reads EADIYQTPRYLVIGTGKKITLECSQTMGHDKMYWYQQDPGMELHLIHYSYGVNSTEKGDLSSESTVSRIRTEHFPLTLESARPSHTSQYLCASSEPWPKGGETQYFGPGTRLLVL.

The table lists this clone with a count of one. This chain uses TRBV19 with TRBJ2-3; 7 positions agree with TRBD2. The length of the CDR3 is 10 residues. The V gene end was trimmed by 9 bases and the J gene end by 15 bases; junction bases not matched to a gene: 9. Germline loops: CDR1 LNHDA, CDR2 SQIVND (reference sequence). CDR3 sequence reads: CARGRESQYF. CDR3 bases: TGTGCCAGGGGGCGGGAGTCACAATATTTT.

The rearrangement links TRBV3-1 (or the pseudogene TRBV3-2) to TRBJ2-3, with TRBD2 matching 9 bases. The length of the CDR3 is 17 residues. J was trimmed by 6 bases and V by 0 bases; bases with no gene match: 10. The germline V gene encodes CDR1 LGHDT and CDR2 YNNKEL (reference sequence). The CDR3, as DNA: TGTGCCAGCAGCCAAGATAGGGCGGGAGGGCCCAGGGATACGCAGTATTTT. Translation gives CASSQDRAGGPRDTQYF.

The CDR3 loop reads CASSPGGAMQFF. As DNA, the CDR3 is TGTGCCAGCAGCCCTGGGGGGGCGATGCAGTTCTTC. The genes are TRBV7-8 and TRBJ2-1, with D possibly being TRBD2 (7 bases). Trimming took off 5 bases at V and 12 bases at J, with 14 bases between the two ends. CDR3 length: 12 amino acids. The germline CDR1 and CDR2 sequences are SGHVS and FQNEAQ.

This clone appeared a few times. The chain employs TRBV3-1 (or the pseudogene TRBV3-2) and TRBJ1-6; perhaps TRBD1 as D (5 bases). The CDR3 runs to 14 residues. Trimming took 1 base from V and 7 from J, leaving 8 bases between them. CDR1 LGHDT and CDR2 YNNKEL come from the germline V gene (reference sequence). CDR3 bases: TGTGCCAGCAGCCAAGCCAGGGCGAATTCACCCCTCCACTTT. This gives the protein CASSQARANSPLHF.

J is TRBJ2-2 and V is TRBV5-8; D call uncertain. The germline V and J ends were trimmed by 0 bases and 6 bases, with 9 bases remaining between them. Per the germline V gene, CDR1 is SGHTS and CDR2 is YDEGEE. CDR3 size: 14 residues. The CDR3 nucleotides read TGTGCCAGCAGCTTGGGGCCCGCGGCCGGGGAGCTGTTTTTT. Residues: CASSLGPAAGELFF.

This clone has a handful of counts. The genes are TRBV7-2 and TRBJ2-2; D perhaps matches TRBD2 (7 bases). Germline assignment: CDR1 SGHTA and CDR2 FQGNSA. Trimming removed 7 bases from V and 5 bases from J, with 17 bases in between. The CDR3 sequence is 15 residues long. CDR3 amino acids: CASTPAGARTGELFF. As DNA, the CDR3 is TGTGCCAGCACCCCCGCGGGGGCGAGGACCGGGGAGCTGTTTTTT.